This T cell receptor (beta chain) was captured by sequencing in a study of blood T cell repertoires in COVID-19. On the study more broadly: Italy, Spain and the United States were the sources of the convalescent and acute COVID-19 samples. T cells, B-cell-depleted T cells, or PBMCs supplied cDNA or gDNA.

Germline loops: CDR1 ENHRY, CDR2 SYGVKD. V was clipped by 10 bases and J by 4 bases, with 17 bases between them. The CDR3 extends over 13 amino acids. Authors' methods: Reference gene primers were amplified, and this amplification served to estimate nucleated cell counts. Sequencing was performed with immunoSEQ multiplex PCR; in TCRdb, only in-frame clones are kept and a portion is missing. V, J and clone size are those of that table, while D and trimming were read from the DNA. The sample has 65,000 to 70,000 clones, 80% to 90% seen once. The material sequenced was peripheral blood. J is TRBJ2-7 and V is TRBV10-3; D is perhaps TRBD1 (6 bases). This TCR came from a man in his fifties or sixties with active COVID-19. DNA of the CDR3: TGTGCCACGAGGGGGAGTGGGGTTTACGAGCAGTACTTC. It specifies CATRGSGVYEQYF.